Below are 2 T cell receptor beta chains sequenced from a single sample in a study of blood T cell repertoires in COVID-19. Only in-frame clones appear in the TCRdb table, and some are missing; sequencing was by immunoSEQ multiplex PCR. This table holds about 94,000 clones, nearly 80% found once. Sequenced sample: peripheral blood. The receptors were sampled from a man between 65 and 80 years old with COVID-19, enrolled during active disease.

This clone appeared a single time. The rearrangement links TRBV5-5 to TRBJ2-1, with 11 bases fitting TRBD2. After removal of 4 bases from V and 8 bases from J, the junction contained 11 bases not matched to a gene. CDR1 is SGHKS, CDR2 YYEKEE, per germline (reference sequence). The CDR3 has 16 amino acids. The CDR3 DNA sequence: TGTGCCAGCAGCCCCGGTAGCGGGGGGGCGTGGCATGAGCAGTTCTTC. Protein sequence: CASSPGSGGAWHEQFF.

The genes are TRBV7-8 and TRBJ2-1; 8 bases map to TRBD2. There are 17 residues in the CDR3. Germline CDR1 SGHVS, CDR2 FQNEAQ. Trimming cost V 5 bases and J 7 bases; bases outside gene matches: 16. The CDR3 DNA reads as TGTGCCAGCAGCCTTCTAACGGGACTAGTACGGACGAATGAGCAGTTCTTC. Translated: CASSLLTGLVRTNEQFF. Looking up the rest from reference TRBV7-8 and TRBJ2-1 gives the full variable domain: GAGVSQSPRYKVAKRGQDVALRCDPISGHVSLFWYQQALGQGPEFLTYFQNEAQLDKSGLPSDRFFAERPEGSVSTLKIQRTQQEDSAVYLCASSLLTGLVRTNEQFFGPGTRLTVL.